The clone carrying this TCR beta chain was detected a few times. This specimen comes from a study of cytomegalovirus exposure and HLA in healthy donors. This CDR3 region has 14 residues. V was shortened by 1 base and J by 3 bases, with 9 bases between the two germline ends. Germline-derived CDR1 and CDR2 are SGHAT and FQDESV (reference sequence). The PCR had 60 Vbeta and 13 Jbeta primers. Libraries were prepared by immunoSEQ multiplex PCR; TCRdb keeps only in-frame clonotypes and omits some of them. The table includes about 120,000 clones, 8.5% to 9% detected once. The receptor was isolated from a woman aged 40 to 50 in good health and CMV-seropositive. The material sequenced was PBMCs. The V gene is TRBV11-1, the J gene TRBJ1-2; D is undetermined. CDR3 nucleotide sequence: TGTGCCAGCAGCTTAGACAGAAAATACTATGGCTACACCTTC. It translates to CASSLDRKYYGYTF.